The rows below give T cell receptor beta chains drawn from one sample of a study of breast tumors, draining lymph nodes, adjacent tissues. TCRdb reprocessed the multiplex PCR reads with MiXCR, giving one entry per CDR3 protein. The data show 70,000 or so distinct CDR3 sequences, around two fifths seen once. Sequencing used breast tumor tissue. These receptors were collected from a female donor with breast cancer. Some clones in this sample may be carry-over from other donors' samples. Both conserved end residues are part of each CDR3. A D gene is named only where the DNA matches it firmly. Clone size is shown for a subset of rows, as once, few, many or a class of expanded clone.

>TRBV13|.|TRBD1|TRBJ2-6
TGTGCCAGCAGCTTAGGGACAGGGGGCTCTGGGGCCAACGTCCTGACTTTC
CASSLGTGGSGANVLTF
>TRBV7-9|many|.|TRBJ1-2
TGTGCCAGCAGCCCAGCCCGTTCAGGGTATGGCTACACCTTC
CASSPARSGYGYTF
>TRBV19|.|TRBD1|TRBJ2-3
TGTGCCAGTGGTAAAGGGACAGGGGCCCCAGATACGCAGTATTTC
CASGKGTGAPDTQYF
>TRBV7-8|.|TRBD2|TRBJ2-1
TGTGCCAGCAGGTTGCGGGCTAGCGGGGTAGGCTTC
CASRLRASGVGF
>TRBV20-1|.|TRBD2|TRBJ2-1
TGCAGTGCACGGATTAGCGGGAGTGCTTCCAGTGAGCAGTTCTTC
CSARISGSASSEQFF
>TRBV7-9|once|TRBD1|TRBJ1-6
TGTGCCAGCAGCTCCAGACAGGGCCCTAGTTCACCCCTCCACTTT
CASSSRQGPSSPLHF
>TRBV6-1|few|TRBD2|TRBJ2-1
TGTGCCAGCAGGCCCGGGACTAGCGAACGTAATGAGCAGTTCTTC
CASRPGTSERNEQFF
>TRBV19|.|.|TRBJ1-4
TGTGCCAGTAGTAGGGCGGGGGGCAGTAATGAAAAACTGTTTTTT
CASSRAGGSNEKLFF
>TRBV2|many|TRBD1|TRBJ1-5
TGTGCCAGCAGGAGACAGGGTGGTTTCGATCAGCCCCAGCATTTT
CASRRQGGFDQPQHF
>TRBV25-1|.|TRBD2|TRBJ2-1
TGTGCCAGCATTCGGGGGGGAGGCTCCCACAATGAGCAGTTCTTT
CASIRGGGSHNEQFF
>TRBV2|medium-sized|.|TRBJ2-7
TGTGCCAGCTCGGGGTTCAGGTCCTACGAGCAGTACTTC
CASSGFRSYEQYF
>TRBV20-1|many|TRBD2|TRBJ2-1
TGCAGTGCGCCCGGGACTAGGGATGAGCAGTTCTTC
CSAPGTRDEQFF
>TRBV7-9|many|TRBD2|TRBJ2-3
TGTGCCAGCAGCATTACTAGCGGGGGGGACACAGATACGCAGTATTTT
CASSITSGGDTDTQYF
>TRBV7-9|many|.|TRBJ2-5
TGTGCCAGCATCAGGGTTGGCCAGACCTATCAAGAGACCCAGTACTTC
CASIRVGQTYQETQYF
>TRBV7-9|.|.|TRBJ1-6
TGTGCCAGCAGCTCGGGTAAGAGGAATCCACCCCTCCACTTT
CASSSGKRNPPLHF
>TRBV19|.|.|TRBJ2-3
TGTGCCAGTAGAACACAGGGGGGGATCACAGATACGCAGTATTTT
CASRTQGGITDTQYF
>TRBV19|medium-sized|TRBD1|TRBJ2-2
TGTGCCAGTAGTCCCGGACAGGGAGTGCGCGGGGAGCTGTTTTTT
CASSPGQGVRGELFF
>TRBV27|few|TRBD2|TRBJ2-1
TGTGCCAGCATCCCGTCAGGGCTAGCGGGATTTCGCAATGAGCAGTTCTTC
CASIPSGLAGFRNEQFF
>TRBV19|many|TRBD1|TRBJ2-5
TGTGCCAGTAGTAGACAGGGGGCTTGGGGGGCCCAAGAGACCCAGTCCTTC
CASSRQGAWGAQETQSF
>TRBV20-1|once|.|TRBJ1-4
TGCAACGCTAGGGAGCAGGGAGTCGAAAAACTGTTTTTT
CNAREQGVEKLFF
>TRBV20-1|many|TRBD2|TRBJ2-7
TGCAGTGCTAGAGCGACTAGCGGATCCTACGAGCAGTACTTC
CSARATSGSYEQYF
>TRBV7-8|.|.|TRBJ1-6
TGTGCCAGCACCGCGGGGGGGGAACCCCTCCACTTT
CASTAGGEPLHF
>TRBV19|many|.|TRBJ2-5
TGTGCCAGTAGTATACCAAACCAAGAGACCCAGTACTTC
CASSIPNQETQYF
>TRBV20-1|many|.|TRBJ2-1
TGCAGTGCTAGAGTAGCCGCGAAACCTTACAATGAGCAGTTCTTC
CSARVAAKPYNEQFF
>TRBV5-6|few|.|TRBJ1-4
TGTGCCAGCAGCTGGGGGGGCGGTCCCAGATCGGAAAAACTGTTTTTT
CASSWGGGPRSEKLFF
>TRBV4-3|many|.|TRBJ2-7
TGCGCCAGCAGCCAAGACAGGACAGACCGAACCTACGAGCAGTACTTC
CASSQDRTDRTYEQYF
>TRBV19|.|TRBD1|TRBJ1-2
TGTGCCAGTAGTACCTCCGGGACAGCCTATGGCTACACCTTC
CASSTSGTAYGYTF
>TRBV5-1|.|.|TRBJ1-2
TGCGCCAGCAGCTTGCAGGGAGGCTATGGCTACACCTTC
CASSLQGGYGYTF
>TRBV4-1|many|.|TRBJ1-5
TGCGCCAGCAGCCATGCGAGGGGTAGCAATCAGCCCCAGCATTTT
CASSHARGSNQPQHF
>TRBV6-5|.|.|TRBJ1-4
TGTGCCAGCAGTCAGACGTGGGGCGAAGAAAAACTGTTTTTT
CASSQTWGEEKLFF
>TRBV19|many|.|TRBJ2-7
TGTGCCAGTAGTATGGGTCCTTTCTACGAGCAGTACTTC
CASSMGPFYEQYF
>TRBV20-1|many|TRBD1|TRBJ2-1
TGCAGTGCCCCCGGGACAGGGTCTAGCTTAACCTACAATGAGCAGTTCTTC
CSAPGTGSSLTYNEQFF
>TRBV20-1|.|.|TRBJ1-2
TGCAGGGCAAGGGCAGGGACCCCGGGTGGCTACACCTTC
CRARAGTPGGYTF
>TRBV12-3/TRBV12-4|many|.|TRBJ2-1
TGTGCCAGCACCCGAGGGGGGAATGAGCAGTTCTTC
CASTRGGNEQFF
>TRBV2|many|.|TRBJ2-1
TGTGCCAGCAGGTCTTCTAGGGTTTTCTATTATGAGCAGTTCTTC
CASRSSRVFYYEQFF
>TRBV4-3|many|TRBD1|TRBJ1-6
TGCGCCAGCAGCCAGCCTACAGGGGGCAAGACCTATAATTCACCCCTCCACTTT
CASSQPTGGKTYNSPLHF
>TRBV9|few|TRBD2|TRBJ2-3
TGTGCCAGCAGCGAAGAGGGGGTTGGGACTAGCGGGAGCACAGATACGCAGTATTTT
CASSEEGVGTSGSTDTQYF
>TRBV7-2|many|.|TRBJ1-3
TGTGCCAGCAGCTTAGAGGCAGCATACTCTGGAAACACCATATATTTT
CASSLEAAYSGNTIYF
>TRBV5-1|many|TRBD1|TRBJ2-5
TGCGCCAGCAGCGACCCAACAGGGGGCGGGGAGACCCAGTACTTC
CASSDPTGGGETQYF
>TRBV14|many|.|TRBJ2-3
TGTGCCAGCAGCCAAGATCGGGAGGATACGCAGTATTTT
CASSQDREDTQYF
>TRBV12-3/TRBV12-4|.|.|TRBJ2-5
TGTGCCAGCAGGACCGCCGGGACCCAGTACTTC
CASRTAGTQYF